Given below is one T cell receptor (beta chain) in context. The antigen this receptor binds is unknown. There are no base qualities to consult, and no much larger clone falls within one base. The data were obtained in a study of regulatory T cells in long-lasting Graves disease (dated by TCRdb to the early 2020s). Some background on the complete study: Persistent Graves' disease was defined as antithyroid drug treatment for over 5 years with persistently positive TSH receptor autoantibodies. Patients with persistent Graves' disease were compared with patients with newly diagnosed Graves' disease using TCR sequencing and RNA sequencing of peripheral blood. The study took place in China and was registered as a clinical trial. A total of roughly 35 samples underwent TCR sequencing: around 13 from persistent and roughly 20 from newly diagnosed Graves' disease patients. Antithyroid drugs had been taken for 8.5 to 13 years on average by persistent Graves' disease patients in the clinical cohort.

General findings and caveats noted by the study authors: The authors acknowledged the small sample size as a limitation that may reduce accuracy. Sequencing and analysis were restricted to the TCR beta chain. Because the primary lesion, thyroid tissue, could not be accessed, the study looked at peripheral blood alone. Preferential use of TRBV28, TRBJ1-2 and TRBJ2-5 was observed in persistent disease, whereas TRBV20-1 and TRBJ2-1 were favored in newly diagnosed disease. Lower TCR Shannon entropy and fewer highly expanded clones were observed in persistent Graves' disease patients than in newly diagnosed patients, which suggested clonal expansion. Persistent patients shared more public clonotypes among themselves (2,741) than newly diagnosed patients did (approximately 870).

Libraries were built with multiplex PCR. Instrument used: Illumina HiSeq 4000. TCR beta libraries were built with iRepertoire HTBI primers and Arm-PCR amplification of CDR3 regions. Before sequencing, the PCR products went through gel purification. The authors' pipeline ran thus. Gene usage analysis of CDR3 amino acid clonotypes used the approximately 62 TRBV and around 13 TRBJ segments found across samples. Filtered high-quality paired reads were merged into contigs using COPE and FqMerger. Contigs were aligned with BLAST to IMGT TRBV, TRBD and TRBJ reference genes, and CDR3 was defined per IMGT. Any clonotype with a frequency above 0.1% was counted as a highly expanded clone. Repertoire diversity was measured by Shannon entropy, and V-J evenness by the Gini coefficient. A clonotype found in more than one individual was treated as public. Clones were called with MiXCR by TCRdb after fastp trimmed the public reads at Q25, and only in-frame beta chains were retained. Duplicate CDR3 protein sequences are folded into a single record with the most common DNA and genes. In this record, the V and J calls reflect TCRdb's handling and not the investigators' own analysis. The sample table holds some 470,000 distinct CDR3 sequences, of which about 22% were seen once. The ten biggest clones cover more than 6% of the sample.

The meaning of the sample's time point label: persistent/refractory GD, antithyroid drugs over 5 years with positive TRAb. RNA was extracted from PBMCs in TRIzol for both TCR sequencing and RNA sequencing. The diagnosis of Graves' disease followed American Thyroid Association guidelines. Recruitment of patients was carried out at an endocrinology department in Xi'an, China. Each patient gave 8.5 to 9.5 milliliters of peripheral blood, collected in an EDTA anticoagulant tube. Ficoll Paque Plus density gradient separation was used to isolate PBMCs, and no additional T cell sorting was done. An Agilent 2100 Bioanalyzer and agarose gel were used to assess RNA quality, and a NanoDrop 2000 was used to measure RNA concentration. Trimmed from V: 1 base; trimmed from J: 5 bases; junction bases lacking a gene match: 6. Looking up the germline V gene (reference sequence) yields CDR1 SEHNR and CDR2 FQNEAQ. Inclusive of the bounding cysteine and phenylalanine, the CDR3 is 17 residues long. Only the CDR3 DNA stays, 51 bases, in frame from base 1.

The sequence was obtained from a female donor with Graves disease. The sequence is built from TRBV7-9 and TRBJ2-2; TRBD2 matches 11 bases in the middle. Material: peripheral blood mononuclear cells (PBMCs), obtained when the disease was refractory, from a patient treated with antithyroid drugs. For the CDR3, the sequence is CASSLGFLAGGTGELFF. DNA sequence: TGTGCCAGCAGCTTAGGATTCCTAGCGGGAGGAACCGGGGAGCTGTTTTTT.